In its sample, the clone carrying this T cell receptor beta chain was seen many times. The data belong to a study of human T cells and chemical hapten exposure. Time point here: pre-sensitization, week 0. Treatment: therapeutic diphenylcyclopropenone sensitization with weekly scalp DPC. This CDR3 has 14 residues. Germline V gene data show CDR1 as MNHNS and CDR2 as SASEGT. V lost 2 bases to trimming and J lost 1 base, with 5 bases between them. TCRdb fed the RACE reads into MiXCR, producing one record per CDR3 protein. Among tens of thousands of distinct CDR3 sequences, nearly 10% were seen once, and the ten largest hold less than 4.5%.

The starting material was whole blood, obtained in connection with sensitization to the hapten diphenylcyclopropenone (DPC). The chain couples TRBV6-1 to TRBJ2-2; D is undetermined. The sequence was collected from a woman in her forties with alopecia areata. Some clones in this sample may be carry-over from other donors' samples. The CDR3 reads CASSEIGNTGELFF. CDR3 DNA: TGTGCCAGCAGTGAAATAGGGAACACCGGGGAGCTGTTTTTT.